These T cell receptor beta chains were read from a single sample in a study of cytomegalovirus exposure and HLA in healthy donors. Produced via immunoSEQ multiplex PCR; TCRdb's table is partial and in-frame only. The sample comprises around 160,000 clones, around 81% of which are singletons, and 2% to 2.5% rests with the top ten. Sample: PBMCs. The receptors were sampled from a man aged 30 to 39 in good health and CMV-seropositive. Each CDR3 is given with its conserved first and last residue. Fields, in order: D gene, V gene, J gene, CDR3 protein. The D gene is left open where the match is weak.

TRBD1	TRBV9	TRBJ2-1	CASSGTGNEQFF
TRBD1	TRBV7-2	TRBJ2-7	CASSRPGTEIYEQYF
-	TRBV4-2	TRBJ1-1	CASSQEWHRGHINTEAFF
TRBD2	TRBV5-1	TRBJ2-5	CASSLASLRGTQETQYF
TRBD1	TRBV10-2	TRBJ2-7	CASSGTGEGEQYF
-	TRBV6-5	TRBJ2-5	CASSYISTTETQYF
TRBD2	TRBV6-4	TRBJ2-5	CASSRTSGGQETQYF
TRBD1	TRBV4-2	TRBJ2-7	CASSRDRDLPYEQYF
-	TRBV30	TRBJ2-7	CAWRTRGGSYEQYF
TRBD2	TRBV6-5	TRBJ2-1	CASSHTSGGADEQFF
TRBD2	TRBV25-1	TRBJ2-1	CASSESTGIHGGNEQFF
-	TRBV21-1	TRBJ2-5	CASSAPSGNQETQYF
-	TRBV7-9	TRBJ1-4	CAILGAEKLFF
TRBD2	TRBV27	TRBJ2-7	CASSYSSGGAYEQYF
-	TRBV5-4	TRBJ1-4	CASSLDQGGEKLFF
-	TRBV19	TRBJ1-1	CATAPGHTAEAFF
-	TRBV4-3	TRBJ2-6	CASSQGTFGANVLTF
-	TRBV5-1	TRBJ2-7	CASTRSAPGAAYEQYF
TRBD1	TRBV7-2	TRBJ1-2	CASSLVIDRDGYTF
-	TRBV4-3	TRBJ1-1	CASSQGAVNTEAFF
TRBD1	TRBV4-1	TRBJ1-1	CASSQDLAGGRGRAEAFF
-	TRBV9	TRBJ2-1	CASSVEGLSLNEQFF
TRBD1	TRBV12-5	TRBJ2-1	CASGPGTGGYTSSYNEQFF
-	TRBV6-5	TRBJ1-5	CASSLSREGAQPQHF
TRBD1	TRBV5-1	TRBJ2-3	CASSLGDRGQGDTQYF